The 16 T cell receptor beta chains reported below all come from one sample, sequenced in a study of blood T cell repertoires in COVID-19. Method: immunoSEQ multiplex PCR; TCRdb's copy keeps in-frame clones and lacks some. In the table there are over 60,000 clones, roughly 82% of which are singletons. The sequenced material came from peripheral blood. The receptors were sampled from a human donor in a cohort sampled during active COVID-19.

V usage is TRBV6-5 and J usage is TRBJ2-7; possible D gene TRBD1, 6 bases. Deletions cut 8 bases from V and 1 base from J, with 15 bases between. The CDR3 has 14 residues. Looked up from germline, CDR1 is MNHEY and CDR2 is SVGAGI. In DNA form, the CDR3 reads TGTGCCAGCGCAATATCAGGGGAGTCCTACGAGCAGTACTTC. Translated: CASAISGESYEQYF.

This chain uses TRBV10-3 with TRBJ1-1, with unresolved D. Between the trimmed V and J ends, which lost 4 bases and 1 base, there was a span of 10 bases. Germline-derived CDR1 and CDR2 are ENHRY and SYGVKD. This CDR3 region has 14 residues. Here the CDR3 DNA reads TGTGCCATCAGTGGACCGGGTCCGAACACTGAAGCTTTCTTT. Protein sequence: CAISGPGPNTEAFF.

The chain links TRBV5-6 to TRBJ2-5, with 8 nucleotides matching TRBD1. The CDR3 is made up of 16 amino acids. The trim removed 0 bases at V and 4 bases at J, leaving 8 bases unmatched. The germline V gene has CDR1 SGHDT and CDR2 YYEEEE. In nucleotides, the CDR3 is TGTGCCAGCAGCTTGGCCCCGACAGGGGTTAGAGAGACCCAGTACTTC. This gives the protein CASSLAPTGVRETQYF.

There are a few counts of this clone. The gene calls are TRBV2 and TRBJ1-5; D gene unclear. CDR3 length equals 15 residues. CDR1 SNHLY and CDR2 FYNNEI come from the germline V gene. Trimming took off 4 bases at V and 0 bases at J, with 10 bases between the two ends. CDR3 protein: CASSVSRFSNQPQHF. The DNA for the CDR3 is TGTGCCAGCAGTGTATCGAGATTTAGCAATCAGCCCCAGCATTTT. The full variable domain, with the rest looked up from reference TRBV2 and TRBJ1-5, is EPEVTQTPSHQVTQMGQEVILRCVPISNHLYFYWYRQILGQKVEFLVSFYNNEISEKSEIFDDQFSVERPDGSNFTLKIRSTKLEDSAMYFCASSVSRFSNQPQHFGDGTRLSIL.

The V call is TRBV7-9, the J call TRBJ2-7; TRBD1 is a possible D gene (7 bases). V lost 5 bases and J lost 0, with 14 bases in between. The CDR3 extends over 15 amino acids. The germline gives CDR1 SEHNR, CDR2 FQNEAQ (reference sequence). CDR3 sequence (DNA): TGTGCCAGCAGCGATAACAGGGGAGGCTCCTACGAGCAGTACTTC. Protein: CASSDNRGGSYEQYF.

This clone occurred once. The chain employs TRBV29-1 and TRBJ1-1; TRBD1 matches 11 bases. The CDR3 has 14 residues. With 0 bases clipped from V and 4 bases from J, the junction kept 1 base outside the gene matches. Germline V lookup: CDR1 SQVTM, CDR2 ANQGSEA. DNA for the CDR3: TGCAGCGTTGAAGAAGGGACAGGGGGCACTGAAGCTTTCTTT. Its protein is CSVEEGTGGTEAFF.

The gene calls are TRBV12-3 or TRBV12-4 and TRBJ1-1, with D possibly being TRBD1 (5 bases). The CDR3 is 13 amino acids. V was cut by 4 bases and J by 5 bases, with 11 bases left in between. The CDR3 coding sequence is TGTGCCAGCAGTTACGACAGTCGGACTGAAGCTTTCTTT. Translated, it gives CASSYDSRTEAFF.

This chain joins TRBV6-2 or TRBV6-3 and TRBJ1-2, with D tentatively TRBD1 (5 bases). Per the germline V gene, CDR1 is MNHEY and CDR2 is SVGEGT. The CDR3 contains 13 residues. V was clipped by 5 bases and J by 5 bases, with 12 bases between them. The DNA of the CDR3 is TGTGCCAGCAGTGAGACAGCCCAGTATGGCTACACCTTC. Translating gives CASSETAQYGYTF.

The chain joins TRBV5-4 to TRBJ2-1, with a possible D match to TRBD2 (7 bases). Trimming removed 0 bases at V and 8 bases at J, with 15 bases between. Germline CDR1 SGHNT, CDR2 YYREEE (reference sequence). The CDR3 is made up of 15 amino acids. The chain's CDR3 is CASSLGGGRADEQFF. CDR3 nucleotides: TGTGCCAGCAGCTTGGGGGGGGGCAGGGCCGATGAGCAGTTCTTC.

The rearrangement links TRBV7-9 to TRBJ1-5; D ambiguous. The CDR3 contains 15 residues. The germline V gene encodes CDR1 SEHNR and CDR2 FQNEAQ (reference sequence). V dropped 2 bases and J dropped 0 bases, with 8 bases sitting between them. This CDR3 is CASSLQIHSNQPQHF. CDR3 nucleotides: TGTGCCAGCAGCTTACAGATTCATAGCAATCAGCCCCAGCATTTT.

The gene calls are TRBV6-5 and TRBJ1-6, with 8 bases matching TRBD1. CDR1 and CDR2 (germline): MNHEY, SVGAGI. V lost 6 bases, J lost 6 bases, and 4 bases stayed unmatched. The CDR3 is 14 amino acids. The CDR3 DNA reads TGTGCCAGCAGGACGGGACAGGTTAATTCACCCCTCCACTTT. It codes for CASRTGQVNSPLHF.

V and J are TRBV7-9 and TRBJ2-7, with TRBD1 as a possible D gene (6 bases). Germline V lookup: CDR1 SEHNR, CDR2 FQNEAQ (reference sequence). Trimming left V 4 bases short and J 1 base short, with 17 bases between. CDR3 length: 16 residues. CDR3 nucleotides: TGTGCCAGCAGCTCCCCGGACAGCGAAAGGTCCTACGAGCAGTACTTC. Translating gives CASSSPDSERSYEQYF.

This sequence joins TRBV29-1 and TRBJ1-5; TRBD1 matches 9 bases. Germline V lookup: CDR1 SQVTM, CDR2 ANQGSEA. J lost 7 bases, V lost 7 bases, and 11 bases had no gene match. This CDR3 has 14 residues. CDR3 sequence (DNA): TGCAGCGCCCGGACAGGGGAATGGGGACAGCCCCAGCATTTT. This translates into CSARTGEWGQPQHF.

The chain combines TRBV29-1 with TRBJ2-1; TRBD1 aligns across 9 bases. CDR3 length: 14 amino acids. The V segment lost 0 bases and the J segment 8 bases; nucleotides outside the gene matches: 5. Germline values: CDR1 SQVTM, CDR2 ANQGSEA. For the CDR3, the DNA is TGCAGCGTTGAAGAAAGACAGGGGGAGTATGAGCAGTTCTTC. It translates to CSVEERQGEYEQFF.

The chain combines TRBV5-4 with TRBJ2-7; 8 bases agree with TRBD2. CDR3 length equals 16 residues. Looked up from germline, CDR1 is SGHNT and CDR2 is YYREEE (reference sequence). The V gene end was trimmed by 3 bases and the J gene end by 3 bases; junction bases not matched to a gene: 11. This CDR3 is CASSSSKGSGDYEQYF. The CDR3 coding sequence is TGTGCCAGCAGCTCCTCTAAGGGTAGCGGGGACTACGAGCAGTACTTC.

CDR3 residues: CATSFTTGVGNIQYF. In DNA, the CDR3 is TGTGCCACCAGCTTCACGACGGGGGTAGGAAACATTCAGTACTTC. The chain joins TRBV15 to TRBJ2-4; weak D call: TRBD2 (6 bases). With 5 bases removed from V and 6 bases from J, the gap between germline ends came to 17 bases. The CDR3 totals 15 residues. Germline CDR1 is LNHNV and CDR2 is YYDKDF (reference sequence).